The entry below gives a single T cell receptor (beta chain) sequence along with its context. Its matching antigen is unknown. The data belong to a study of OX40 agonist ivuxolimab in advanced cancers. The study's findings and limits: Certain nonresponders likewise exhibited a low normalized T-cell clonal expansion.

The repertoire was sequenced with immunoSEQ multiplex PCR; TCRdb's copy has only in-frame clones and lacks some. The sample lists about 90,000 clones, roughly 87% occurring once. CDR3 length: 15 residues. V was cut by 7 bases and J by 1 base, with 16 bases left in between. Germline loops: CDR1 MNHNS, CDR2 SASEGT. The receptor's source is an adult with an advanced solid tumor such as melanoma, head and neck, liver or kidney cancer. This chain connects TRBV6-1 to TRBJ2-5; the D gene is possibly TRBD2 (6 bases). This sample comprised CD4+ or CD8+ T cells sorted from blood, obtained in a trial of the OX40 agonist ivuxolimab. The CDR3 region has the DNA TGTGCCAGCATCCCTAGCGCAAACCGCCAAGAGACCCAGTACTTC. Translating gives CASIPSANRQETQYF.